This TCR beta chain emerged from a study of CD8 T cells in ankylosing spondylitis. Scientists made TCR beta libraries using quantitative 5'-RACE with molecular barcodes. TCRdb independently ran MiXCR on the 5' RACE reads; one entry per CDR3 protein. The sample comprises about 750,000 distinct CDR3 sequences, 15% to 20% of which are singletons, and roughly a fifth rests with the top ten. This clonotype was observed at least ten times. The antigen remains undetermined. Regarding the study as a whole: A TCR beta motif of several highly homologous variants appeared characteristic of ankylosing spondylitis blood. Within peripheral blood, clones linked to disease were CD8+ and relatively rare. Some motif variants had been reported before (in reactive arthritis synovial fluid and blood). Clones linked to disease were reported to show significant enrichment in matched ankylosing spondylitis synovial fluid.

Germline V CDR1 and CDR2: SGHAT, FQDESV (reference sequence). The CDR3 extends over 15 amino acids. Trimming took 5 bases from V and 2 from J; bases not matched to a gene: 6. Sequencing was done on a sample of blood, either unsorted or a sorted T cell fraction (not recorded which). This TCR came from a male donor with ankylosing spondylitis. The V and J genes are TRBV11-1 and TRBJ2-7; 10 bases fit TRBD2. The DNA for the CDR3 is TGTGCCAGCAGCGACCCTAGCGGGAGCACCTACGAGCAGTACTTC. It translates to CASSDPSGSTYEQYF.